The text below deals with one T cell receptor (beta chain). Its matching antigen is unknown. RNA transcripts gave rise to amplified TCR beta CDR3 regions. Initially, a first-round RT-PCR of the TCR CDR3 employed the HTBI primer set. From the multiplex PCR reads, TCRdb called clonotypes with MiXCR, one entry per CDR3 protein. The table records hundreds of thousands of distinct CDR3 sequences, about a third of them present only once. Germline CDR1 reads MNHNS; CDR2 reads SASEGT. The ends were cut back, 6 bases at V and 1 base at J, with 12 bases in the middle. The CDR3 length is 14 residues. This sample was taken from a study of T cells in Graves' hyperthyroidism and ophthalmopathy. Background on the study: Once the initial diagnosis was made, peripheral blood was obtained before any treatment.

Overall study results and limits: The model anticipated ophthalmopathy a median about six months pre-onset.

V and J are TRBV6-1 and TRBJ1-1; D perhaps matches TRBD1 (5 bases). This TCR came from a woman aged 40 to 50 with Graves' hyperthyroidism. Sequenced material: blood. Here the CDR3 reads CASRGSGKNTEAFF. In nucleotides, the CDR3 is TGTGCCAGCAGAGGATCAGGGAAGAACACTGAAGCTTTCTTT.